This TCR beta chain is from a study of blood T cells in healthy people across ages (dated by TCRdb to about 2015). As for the study more broadly: In model experiments, template switching captured about one uniquely barcoded TCR beta cDNA molecule for every two T cells. The study measured age-related changes in TCR beta repertoire diversity using deep sequencing normalized with unique cDNA molecular identifiers. Four age groups were formed from the donors: young (average approximately 15 years), middle-aged (just under 40), aged (approximately 60) and long-lived (more than 75). To avoid experimental bias, donors of different ages were spread randomly across the sequencing lanes. Using the same blood draw, the study looked at two additional independent replicas of 1 million unique cDNA reads for two donors, one aged 18 to 30 and the other aged 80 or older. General conclusions and limits of the study: Compared with the aged group, the long-lived group had more naive CD4+ T cells, fewer expanded clones and increased TCR diversity, a pattern suggesting age selection. Bulk unsorted PBMC profiling prevented conclusive comparison of naive and antigen-experienced compartments. Estimates of total diversity from one million sequenced T cells were regarded as lower bounds and underestimates. Observed TCR beta diversity per million T cells fell roughly linearly with age, and a significant reduction was already apparent by age roughly 41. Because the CMV infection status of the donors was unknown, age-related changes in expanded clonotypes may potentially have been confounded. A strong correlation was found between observed TCR beta diversity and the percentage of naive T cells measured by flow cytometry.

The library came from 5' RACE. A second 7 to 11 cycle PCR used a sample-barcoded 5' primer and a J-beta primer mix. A template-switch 5' adaptor carrying 12 random nucleotides introduced a unique molecular identifier onto each TCR beta cDNA molecule. Each sample yielded at least 3 million CDR3-containing paired-end reads. All of the RNA was converted into first-strand cDNA using the Mint cDNA synthesis kit, with a TRBC-specific oligonucleotide serving as the primer. Following uracil-DNA glycosylase treatment, all cDNA underwent a first 18-cycle PCR with the universal primers M1SS and BC2_uni_R. As for the authors' bioinformatics: For normalization, 1 million high-quality reads, each with a distinct molecular identifier, were randomly selected from each sample. Reads sharing molecular identifiers were discarded rather than binned into consensus sequences. CDR3 identification, clonotype clustering and error correction used MiTCR with a Q25 quality threshold and the strictest error-elimination algorithm. A nonparametric unseen species model with Euler transformation was used to estimate lower-bound total TCR beta diversity. The raw public reads went through TCRdb reprocessing: fastp at Q25, MiXCR clone calling, in-frame beta chains kept. Each entry is one CDR3 protein sequence, shown with its most common DNA and genes. V and J calls and clone size were set by TCRdb, not the authors. Present in this sample are roughly 1.9 million distinct CDR3 sequences, around 40% of which were seen just once. 23% of the sample comes from the top ten.

The CDR3 measures 14 amino acids from cysteine to phenylalanine. CDR3 DNA only is kept here, 42 bases in frame from base 1. CDR1 and CDR2, per the germline V gene, are SGHDT and YYEEEE. V loses 4 bases of germline sequence and J loses 6 bases, and the interval between the two ends is 14 bases. Donors were a few dozen systemically healthy Caucasian individuals from Russia aged 6 to 90 years. Around 9.7 milliliters of peripheral blood were collected from each donor into EDTA-treated Vacutainer tubes. PBMCs were isolated by Ficoll-Paque density-gradient centrifugation, with at least 7 million obtained per sample. Trizol reagent was used to extract total RNA from the PBMCs, yielding at least 6 micrograms per sample. Naive CD45RAhigh/CD27high T cell percentages were measured by flow cytometry on a PBMC aliquot from every donor. To note about this clonotype: It has no known antigen specificity. It has no much larger one-base neighbor in the sample; base qualities were not kept.

Recombination connected TRBV5-6 to TRBJ2-1, with the identity of the D gene unclear. The sequenced material came from blood. The sequence was collected from a human donor in good health. Read as DNA, the sequence is TGTGCCAGCAGCCGAATTCAGACTTCCAATGAGCAGTTCTTC. This gives the protein CASSRIQTSNEQFF.